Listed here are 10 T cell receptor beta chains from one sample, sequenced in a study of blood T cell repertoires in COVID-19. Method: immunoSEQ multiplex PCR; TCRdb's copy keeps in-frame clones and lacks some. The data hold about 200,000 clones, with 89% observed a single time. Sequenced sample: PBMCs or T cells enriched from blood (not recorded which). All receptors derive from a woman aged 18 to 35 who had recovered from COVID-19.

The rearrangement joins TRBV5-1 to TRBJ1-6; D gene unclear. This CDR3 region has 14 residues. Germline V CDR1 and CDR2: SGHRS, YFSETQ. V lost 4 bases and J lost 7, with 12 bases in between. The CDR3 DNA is TGCGCCAGCAGCGCGGGAATTGGGAATTCACCCCTCCACTTT. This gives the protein CASSAGIGNSPLHF.

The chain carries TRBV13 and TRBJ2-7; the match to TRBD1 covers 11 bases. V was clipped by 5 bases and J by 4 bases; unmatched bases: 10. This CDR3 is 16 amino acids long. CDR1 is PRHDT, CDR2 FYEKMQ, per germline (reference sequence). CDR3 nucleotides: TGTGCCAGCAGCCCAGCAGTTGGGACAGGGGGGTACGAGCAGTACTTC. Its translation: CASSPAVGTGGYEQYF.

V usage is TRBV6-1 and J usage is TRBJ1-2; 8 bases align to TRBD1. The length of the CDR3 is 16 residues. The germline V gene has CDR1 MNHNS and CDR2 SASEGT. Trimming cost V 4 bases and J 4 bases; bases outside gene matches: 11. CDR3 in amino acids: CASSAQGAHFGYGYTF. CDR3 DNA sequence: TGTGCCAGCAGTGCGCAGGGGGCGCATTTTGGCTATGGCTACACCTTC.

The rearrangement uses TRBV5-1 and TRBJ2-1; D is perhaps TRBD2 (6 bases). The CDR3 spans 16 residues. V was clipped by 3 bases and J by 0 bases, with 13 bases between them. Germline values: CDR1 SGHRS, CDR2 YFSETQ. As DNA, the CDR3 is TGCGCCAGCAGCTGGGCCCCCGGGAGCTCCTACAATGAGCAGTTCTTC. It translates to CASSWAPGSSYNEQFF.

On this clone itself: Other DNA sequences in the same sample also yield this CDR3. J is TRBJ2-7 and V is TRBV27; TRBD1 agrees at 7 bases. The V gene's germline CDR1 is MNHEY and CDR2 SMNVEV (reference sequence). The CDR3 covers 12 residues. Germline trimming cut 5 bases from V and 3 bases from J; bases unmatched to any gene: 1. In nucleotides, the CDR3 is TGTGCCAGCAGTCGGACAGGCTACGAGCAGTACTTC. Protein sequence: CASSRTGYEQYF.

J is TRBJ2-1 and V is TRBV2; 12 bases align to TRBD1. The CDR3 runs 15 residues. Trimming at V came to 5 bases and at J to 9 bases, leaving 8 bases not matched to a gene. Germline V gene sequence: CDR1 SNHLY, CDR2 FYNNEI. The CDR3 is CASSQGQGAGGEQFF. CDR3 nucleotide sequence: TGTGCCAGCAGTCAGGGACAGGGGGCCGGAGGTGAGCAGTTCTTC. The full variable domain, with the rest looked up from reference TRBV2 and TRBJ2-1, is EPEVTQTPSHQVTQMGQEVILRCVPISNHLYFYWYRQILGQKVEFLVSFYNNEISEKSEIFDDQFSVERPDGSNFTLKIRSTKLEDSAMYFCASSQGQGAGGEQFFGPGTRLTVL.

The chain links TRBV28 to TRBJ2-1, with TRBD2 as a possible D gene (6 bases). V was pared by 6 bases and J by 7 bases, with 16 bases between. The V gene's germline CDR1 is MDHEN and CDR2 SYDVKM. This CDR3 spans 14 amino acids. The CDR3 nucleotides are TGTGCCAGCAGGTTCATTGGACTATCTAATGAGCAGTTCTTC. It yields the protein CASRFIGLSNEQFF.

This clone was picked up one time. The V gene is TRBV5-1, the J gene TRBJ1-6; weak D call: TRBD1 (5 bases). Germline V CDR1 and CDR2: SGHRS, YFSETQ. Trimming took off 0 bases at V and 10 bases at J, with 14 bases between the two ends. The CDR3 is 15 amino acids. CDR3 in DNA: TGCGCCAGCAGCTTGGACAGGCTGATAGGGTCACCCCTCCACTTT. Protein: CASSLDRLIGSPLHF.

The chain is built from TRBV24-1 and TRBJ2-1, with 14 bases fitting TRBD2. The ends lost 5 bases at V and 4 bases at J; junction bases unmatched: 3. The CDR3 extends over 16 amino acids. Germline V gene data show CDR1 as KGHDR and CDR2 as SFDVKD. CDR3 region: CATSAGTSGGYNEQFF. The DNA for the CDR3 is TGTGCCACCAGTGCCGGGACTAGCGGGGGATACAATGAGCAGTTCTTC.

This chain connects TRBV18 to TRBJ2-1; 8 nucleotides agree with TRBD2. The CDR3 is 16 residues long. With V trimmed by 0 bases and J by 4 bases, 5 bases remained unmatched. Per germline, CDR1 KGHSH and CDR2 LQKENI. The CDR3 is CASSPPPGGAYNEQFF. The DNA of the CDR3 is TGTGCCAGCTCACCACCGCCCGGGGGGGCGTACAATGAGCAGTTCTTC.